Listed here are 20 T cell receptor beta chains from one sample, sequenced in a study of T cell responses to AZD1222 COVID-19 vaccine (dated by TCRdb to about 2021). Per the publication, the time point label means: baseline before first vaccination. To prepare the library, the immunoSEQ multiplex PCR assay was applied. TCRdb provides this immuneACCESS table in a form limited to in-frame rearrangements. Some clones are lacking; in checked studies, under half of them reflect an unresolved V gene, and why the rest are absent is not known. For this sample there are roughly 97,000 clones; around 90% appear just once. Around 8.7% of the sample goes to the ten largest clones. The sample was peripheral blood, taken on day 0 of AZD1222 vaccination. All receptors come from an adult in good health.

This clone was observed a single time. The chain is built from TRBV19 and TRBJ1-1; the D gene is possibly TRBD1 (5 bases). Germline loops: CDR1 LNHDA, CDR2 SQIVND (reference sequence). CDR3 length equals 15 residues. The V gene lost 3 bases and the J gene lost 0 bases, with 11 bases spanning the gap. The CDR3: CASSISGRMNTEAFF. Here the CDR3 DNA reads TGTGCCAGTAGTATCTCGGGACGGATGAACACTGAAGCTTTCTTT.

CDR3 sequence reads: CASSFNDNTGELFF. The DNA of the CDR3 is TGTGCCAGCAGCTTTAACGATAACACCGGGGAGCTGTTTTTT. V usage is TRBV7-2 and J usage is TRBJ2-2, with D unclear. V was cut by 3 bases and J by 2 bases, with 7 bases left in between. Germline CDR1 SGHTA, CDR2 FQGNSA. This CDR3 has 14 residues.

This chain uses TRBV27 with TRBJ1-1; tentatively, D is TRBD1 (6 bases). The CDR3 consists of 14 residues. Trimming removed 3 bases at V and 4 bases at J, with 12 bases between. Looked up from germline, CDR1 is MNHEY and CDR2 is SMNVEV (reference sequence). The DNA for the CDR3 is TGTGCCAGCAGTTTTGGAAGGGGGAGCACTGAAGCTTTCTTT. Its protein product is CASSFGRGSTEAFF.

V usage is TRBV2 and J usage is TRBJ2-5, with 13 bases aligning to TRBD2. Losses at the gene ends were 5 bases for V and 1 base for J; bases not matched to a gene: 7. In germline, CDR1 is SNHLY, CDR2 FYNNEI. This CDR3 has 17 amino acids. As DNA, the CDR3 is TGTGCCAGCAGTCTTAGACTAGCGGGAGGTCTCCAAGAGACCCAGTACTTC. This encodes CASSLRLAGGLQETQYF.

The V and J genes are TRBV2 and TRBJ1-6; a possible D gene is TRBD1 (5 bases). There are 16 residues in the CDR3. The V end lost 6 bases, the J end lost 9 bases, and 21 bases lay between the germline ends. Germline values: CDR1 SNHLY, CDR2 FYNNEI. The CDR3 region has the DNA TGTGCCAGCAGGGCTGGGGGTCCGGGCGTTGGTTCACCCCTCCACTTT. As protein: CASRAGGPGVGSPLHF.

The chain recombines TRBV7-2 with TRBJ2-3, with 10 bases matching TRBD2. The germline CDR1 and CDR2 sequences are SGHTA and FQGNSA. After removal of 8 bases from V and 3 bases from J, the junction contained 5 bases not matched to a gene. The CDR3 length is 14 residues. The CDR3 DNA reads as TGTGCCAGCGGGAGCGGGGGGGTTACAGATACGCAGTATTTT. Encoded protein: CASGSGGVTDTQYF.

The V gene is TRBV30, the J gene TRBJ1-4, with D possibly matching TRBD1 (5 bases). Trimming took 0 bases from V and 4 from J, leaving 18 bases between them. This CDR3 is built from 17 residues. The germline V gene encodes CDR1 GTSNPN and CDR2 SVGIG (reference sequence). The CDR3 nucleotides are TGTGCCTGGAGTGTCGGCGGGGCAGCGAGCATTAATGAAAAACTGTTTTTT. This translates into CAWSVGGAASINEKLFF. The full variable domain, its missing parts supplied by reference TRBV30 and TRBJ1-4, is SQTIHQWPATLVQPVGSPLSLECTVEGTSNPNLYWYRQAAGRGLQLLFYSVGIGQISSEVPQNLSASRPQDRQFILSSKKLLLSDSGFYLCAWSVGGAASINEKLFFGSGTQLSVL.

The V and J genes are TRBV19 and TRBJ1-1; D not resolved. The CDR3 covers 17 residues. V dropped 2 bases and J dropped 1 base, with 17 bases sitting between them. CDR1 LNHDA and CDR2 SQIVND come from the germline V gene (reference sequence). The CDR3 nucleotides are TGTGCCAGTAGTATAACCCCCGTCGGCAGTGCGAACACTGAAGCTTTCTTT. Protein product: CASSITPVGSANTEAFF.

V is TRBV4-2 and J is TRBJ2-7; D gene unclear. V lost 0 bases and J 3 bases, leaving 15 bases between the germline ends. CDR1 and CDR2 from the germline V gene are LGHNA and YNFKEQ. The CDR3 extends over 16 amino acids. The CDR3 loop is CASSQDGVSGYYEQYF. The CDR3 DNA sequence: TGTGCCAGCAGCCAAGATGGGGTTAGTGGATACTACGAGCAGTACTTC.

The chain joins TRBV28 to TRBJ1-5; no reliable D call. V was shortened by 8 bases and J by 5 bases, with 10 bases between the two germline ends. Germline V lookup: CDR1 MDHEN, CDR2 SYDVKM. The CDR3 consists of 12 residues. The CDR3 protein is CASHELDQPQHF. DNA for the CDR3: TGTGCCAGCCACGAGCTGGATCAGCCCCAGCATTTT.

The chain carries TRBV6-4 and TRBJ1-2; D not certain. The V gene lost 0 bases and the J gene lost 4 bases, with 12 bases spanning the gap. Germline V gene lookup returns CDR1 MRHNA and CDR2 SNTAGT. The CDR3 sequence is 15 residues long. The CDR3 sequence: CASSDSGRPPYGYTF. The CDR3 bases are TGTGCCAGCAGTGACTCGGGGAGGCCGCCCTATGGCTACACCTTC.

This sequence joins TRBV27 and TRBJ1-1; 10 nucleotides agree with TRBD1. This CDR3 is built from 22 residues. CDR1 and CDR2 from the germline V gene are MNHEY and SMNVEV (reference sequence). V lost 2 bases, J lost 0 bases, and 21 bases stayed unmatched. The CDR3 loop is CASSLIPFPSIRDRGLNTEAFF. The CDR3 bases are TGTGCCAGCAGTTTAATTCCCTTCCCCTCAATCCGGGACAGGGGCCTGAACACTGAAGCTTTCTTT.

The DNA of the CDR3 is TGCGCCAGCAGCTTGGTAGGTCGAGGGGGTGCAACTAATGAAAAACTGTTTTTT. It specifies CASSLVGRGGATNEKLFF. This chain connects TRBV5-1 to TRBJ1-4; D perhaps matches TRBD1 (6 bases). The germline CDR1 and CDR2 sequences are SGHRS and YFSETQ. Deletions cut 0 bases from V and 0 bases from J, with 15 bases between. The CDR3 totals 18 residues.

The chain is built from TRBV11-2 and TRBJ2-7; D not certain. Trimming pared 4 bases from V and 4 bases from J, leaving 17 bases between. Per germline, CDR1 SGHAT and CDR2 FQNNGV. This CDR3 region has 15 residues. The CDR3 protein is CASSSGVGYGYEQYF. The CDR3 nucleotides are TGTGCCAGCAGCTCAGGCGTCGGGTATGGATACGAGCAGTACTTC.

The chain carries TRBV4-3 and TRBJ1-1; 8 bases agree with TRBD1. Trimming took 4 bases from V and 1 from J; bases not matched to a gene: 8. The germline gives CDR1 LGHNA, CDR2 YSLEER. This CDR3 comprises 16 residues. DNA for the CDR3: TGCGCCAGCAGCCGAAGAGCAGGGGGCACGAACACTGAAGCTTTCTTT. Amino acids: CASSRRAGGTNTEAFF.

This clone was observed once. The CDR3 sequence is CASSLAGYSNQPQHF. As DNA, the CDR3 is TGTGCCAGCAGCTTAGCAGGGTATAGCAATCAGCCCCAGCATTTT. The chain uses TRBV11-2 and TRBJ1-5; possibly TRBD1 for D (5 bases). V was cut by 1 base and J by 0 bases, with 7 bases left in between. CDR1 and CDR2 (germline): SGHAT, FQNNGV. The CDR3 totals 15 residues.

This rearrangement joins TRBV3-1 (or the pseudogene TRBV3-2) to TRBJ2-2; D might be TRBD2 (6 bases). The CDR3 has 14 residues. V lost 4 bases and J 5 bases, leaving 11 bases between the germline ends. The germline gives CDR1 LGHDT, CDR2 YNNKEL (reference sequence). The CDR3 coding sequence is TGTGCCAGCAGCCGGGACTCCAAGACCGGGGAGCTGTTTTTT. Protein sequence: CASSRDSKTGELFF.

The CDR3 region has the DNA TGTGCCAGCAGCTTAGGCCTTATCCAAGAGACCCAGTACTTC. Translation: CASSLGLIQETQYF. This chain links TRBV13 with TRBJ2-5; D ambiguous. The germline V gene encodes CDR1 PRHDT and CDR2 FYEKMQ (reference sequence). This CDR3 is 14 amino acids long. The germline V and J ends were trimmed by 0 bases and 1 base, with 6 bases remaining between them.

With regard to this clone: The same CDR3 also results from other DNA sequences found in this sample. CDR3 loop: CASRGLAGTYEQYF. In DNA, the CDR3 is TGTGCCAGCAGAGGACTAGCGGGGACCTACGAGCAGTACTTC. The chain joins TRBV2 to TRBJ2-7; 12 nucleotides line up with TRBD2. Germline loops: CDR1 SNHLY, CDR2 FYNNEI. The V and J ends lost 6 bases and 2 bases, in that order; junction bases with no gene match: 2. The CDR3 covers 14 residues.

The genes are TRBV10-3 and TRBJ1-1; D uncertain. The CDR3 loop spans 14 amino acids. Trimming took 2 bases from V and 6 from J, leaving 13 bases between them. Germline V gene sequence: CDR1 ENHRY, CDR2 SYGVKD. The CDR3: CAISERFHDSEAFF. The CDR3 DNA sequence: TGTGCCATCAGTGAGCGGTTTCACGATTCTGAAGCTTTCTTT.